Sequencing of this T cell receptor (beta chain) was carried out in a study of CD4 T cells in relation to SARS-CoV-2 and coronaviruses. Across the study: After roughly 11 days of antigen culture, PBMC TCR beta CDR3s were sequenced. Convalescent patients had median age roughly 35 years, range about 21 to 80.

This clone came up a few times. Its target is unknown. Trimming cost V 5 bases and J 4 bases; bases outside gene matches: 5. The CDR3 has 13 residues. The V gene's germline CDR1 is KGHSH and CDR2 LQKENI. The protocol was immunoSEQ multiplex PCR, while the TCRdb copy is restricted to in-frame clones and leaves out a portion. The sample has roughly 45,000 clones, 82% seen once; the top ten hold 1.1% to 1.5%. Material for sequencing was naive CD4+ T cells from PBMCs, cultured in vitro. Documented subset: naive CD4+ T cells isolated by negative enrichment. The sequence was obtained from an adult with COVID-19. The J gene is TRBJ2-7, the V gene TRBV18, with 7 bases matching TRBD1. The CDR3 loop is CASSRDSKYEQYF. CDR3 in DNA: TGTGCCAGCTCAAGGGACAGCAAATACGAGCAGTACTTC.